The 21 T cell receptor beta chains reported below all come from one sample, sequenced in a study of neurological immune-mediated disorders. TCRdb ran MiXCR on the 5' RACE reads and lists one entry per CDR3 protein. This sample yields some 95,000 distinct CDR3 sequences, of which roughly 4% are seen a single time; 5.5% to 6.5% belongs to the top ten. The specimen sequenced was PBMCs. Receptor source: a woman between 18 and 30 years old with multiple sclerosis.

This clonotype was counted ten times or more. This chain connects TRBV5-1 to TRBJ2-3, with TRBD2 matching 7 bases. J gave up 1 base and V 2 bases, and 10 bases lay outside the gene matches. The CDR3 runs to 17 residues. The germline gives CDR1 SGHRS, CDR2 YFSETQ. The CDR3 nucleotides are TGCGCCAGCAGCTTTCTCCCTCTGAGCGGGGGCACAGATACGCAGTATTTT. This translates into CASSFLPLSGGTDTQYF.

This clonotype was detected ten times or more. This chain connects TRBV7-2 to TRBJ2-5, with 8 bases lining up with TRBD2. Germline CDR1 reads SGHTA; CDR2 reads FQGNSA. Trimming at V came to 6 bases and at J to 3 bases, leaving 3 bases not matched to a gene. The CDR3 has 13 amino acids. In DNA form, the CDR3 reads TGTGCCAGCAGATCACTAGCGGAAGAGACCCAGTACTTC. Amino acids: CASRSLAEETQYF. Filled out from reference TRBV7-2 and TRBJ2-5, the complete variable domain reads GAGVSQSPSNKVTEKGKDVELRCDPISGHTALYWYRQSLGQGLEFLIYFQGNSAPDKSGLPSDRFSAERTGGSVSTLTIQRTQQEDSAVYLCASRSLAEETQYFGPGTRLLVL.

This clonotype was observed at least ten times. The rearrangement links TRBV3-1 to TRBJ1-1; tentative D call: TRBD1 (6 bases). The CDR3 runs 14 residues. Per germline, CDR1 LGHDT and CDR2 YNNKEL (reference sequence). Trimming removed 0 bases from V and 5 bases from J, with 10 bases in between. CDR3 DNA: TGTGCCAGCAGCCAAGAGGGGGGACAAACTGAAGCTTTCTTT. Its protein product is CASSQEGGQTEAFF.

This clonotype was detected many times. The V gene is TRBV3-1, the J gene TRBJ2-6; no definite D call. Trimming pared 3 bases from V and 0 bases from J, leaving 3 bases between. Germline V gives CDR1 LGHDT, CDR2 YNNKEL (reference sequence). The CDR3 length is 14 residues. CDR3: CASSHNSGANVLTF. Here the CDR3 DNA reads TGTGCCAGCAGCCACAACTCTGGGGCCAACGTCCTGACTTTC.

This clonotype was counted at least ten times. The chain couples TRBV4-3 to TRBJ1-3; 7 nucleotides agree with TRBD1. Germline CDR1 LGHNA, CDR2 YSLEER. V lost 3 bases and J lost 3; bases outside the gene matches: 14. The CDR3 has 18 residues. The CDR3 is CASSQIGGGGQYGNTIYF. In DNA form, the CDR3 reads TGCGCCAGCAGCCAGATAGGGGGCGGCGGCCAATATGGAAACACCATATATTTT.

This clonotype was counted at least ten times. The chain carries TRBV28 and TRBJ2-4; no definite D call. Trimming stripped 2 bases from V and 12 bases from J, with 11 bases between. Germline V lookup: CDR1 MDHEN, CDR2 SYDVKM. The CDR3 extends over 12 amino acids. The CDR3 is CASSLHLVGQYF. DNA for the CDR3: TGTGCCAGCAGTTTACACCTAGTCGGTCAGTACTTC.

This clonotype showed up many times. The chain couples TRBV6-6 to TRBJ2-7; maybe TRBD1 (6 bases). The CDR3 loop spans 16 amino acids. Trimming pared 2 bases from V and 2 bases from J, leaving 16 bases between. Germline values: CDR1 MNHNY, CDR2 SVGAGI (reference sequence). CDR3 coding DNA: TGTGCCAGCAGTTACGTACAGGGCCAATCCACCTACGAGCAGTACTTC. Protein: CASSYVQGQSTYEQYF.

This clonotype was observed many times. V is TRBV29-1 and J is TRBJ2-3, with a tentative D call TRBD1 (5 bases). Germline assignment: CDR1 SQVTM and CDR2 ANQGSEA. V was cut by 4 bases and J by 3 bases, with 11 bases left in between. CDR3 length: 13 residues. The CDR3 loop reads CSVGHRLTDTQYF. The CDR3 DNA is TGCAGCGTTGGCCACAGGCTAACAGATACGCAGTATTTT.

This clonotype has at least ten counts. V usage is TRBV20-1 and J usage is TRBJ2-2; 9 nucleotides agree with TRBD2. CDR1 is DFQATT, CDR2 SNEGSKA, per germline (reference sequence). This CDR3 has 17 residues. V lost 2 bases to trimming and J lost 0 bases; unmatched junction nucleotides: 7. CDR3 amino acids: CSARPLGLATNTGELFF. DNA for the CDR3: TGCAGTGCTAGACCCCTCGGACTAGCGACGAACACCGGGGAGCTGTTTTTT.

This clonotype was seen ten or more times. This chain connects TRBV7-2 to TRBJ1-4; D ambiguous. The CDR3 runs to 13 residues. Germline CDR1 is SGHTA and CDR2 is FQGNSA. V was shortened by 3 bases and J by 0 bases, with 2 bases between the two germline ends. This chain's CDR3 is CASSFSTNEKLFF. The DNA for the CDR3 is TGTGCCAGCAGCTTCTCAACTAATGAAAAACTGTTTTTT.

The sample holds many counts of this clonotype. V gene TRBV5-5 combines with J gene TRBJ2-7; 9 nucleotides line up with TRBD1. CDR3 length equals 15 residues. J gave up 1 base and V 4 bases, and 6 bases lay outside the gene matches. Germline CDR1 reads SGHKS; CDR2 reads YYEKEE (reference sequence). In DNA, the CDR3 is TGTGCCAGCAGCCTCGACAGGGGGGAATCCTACGAGCAGTACTTC. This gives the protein CASSLDRGESYEQYF.

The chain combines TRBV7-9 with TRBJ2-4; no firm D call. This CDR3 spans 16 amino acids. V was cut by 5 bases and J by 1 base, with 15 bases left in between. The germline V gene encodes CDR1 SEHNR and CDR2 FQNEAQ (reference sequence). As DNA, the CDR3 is TGTGCCAGCAGCCCTACCGGTGCGTTGGCCAAAAACATTCAGTACTTC. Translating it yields CASSPTGALAKNIQYF.

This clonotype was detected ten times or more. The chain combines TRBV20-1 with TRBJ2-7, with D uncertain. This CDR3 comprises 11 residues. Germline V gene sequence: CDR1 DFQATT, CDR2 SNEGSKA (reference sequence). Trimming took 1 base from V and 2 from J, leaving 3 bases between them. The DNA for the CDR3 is TGCAGTGCTAGAGGTCCCTACGAGCAGTACTTC. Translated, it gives CSARGPYEQYF.

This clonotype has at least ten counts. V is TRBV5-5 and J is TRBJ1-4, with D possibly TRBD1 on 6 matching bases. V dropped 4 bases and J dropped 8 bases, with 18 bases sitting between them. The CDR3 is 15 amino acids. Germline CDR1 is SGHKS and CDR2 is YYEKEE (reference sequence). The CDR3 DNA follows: TGTGCCAGCAGCGCGTCACAGGGCTGGAGCGAAAAACTGTTTTTT. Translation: CASSASQGWSEKLFF.

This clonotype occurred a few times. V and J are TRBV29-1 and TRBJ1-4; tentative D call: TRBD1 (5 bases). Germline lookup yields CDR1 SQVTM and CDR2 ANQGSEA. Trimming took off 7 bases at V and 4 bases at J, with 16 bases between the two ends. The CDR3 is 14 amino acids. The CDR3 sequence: CSARRGELNEKLFF. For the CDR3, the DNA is TGCAGCGCCCGGAGAGGGGAGCTTAATGAAAAACTGTTTTTT.

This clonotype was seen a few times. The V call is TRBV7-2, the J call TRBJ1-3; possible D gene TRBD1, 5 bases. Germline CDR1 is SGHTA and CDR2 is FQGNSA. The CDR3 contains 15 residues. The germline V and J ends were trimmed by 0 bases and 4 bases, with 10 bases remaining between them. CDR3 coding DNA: TGTGCCAGCAGCTTAGCAGGGGCGAAGGGAAACACCATATATTTT. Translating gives CASSLAGAKGNTIYF.

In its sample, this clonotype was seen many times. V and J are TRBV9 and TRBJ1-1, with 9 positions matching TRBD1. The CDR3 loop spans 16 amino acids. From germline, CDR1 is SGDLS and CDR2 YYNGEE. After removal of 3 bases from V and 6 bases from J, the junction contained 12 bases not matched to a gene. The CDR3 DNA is TGTGCCAGCAGCGACCGAGCTGGGACAGGGACGCCTGAAGCTTTCTTT. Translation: CASSDRAGTGTPEAFF.

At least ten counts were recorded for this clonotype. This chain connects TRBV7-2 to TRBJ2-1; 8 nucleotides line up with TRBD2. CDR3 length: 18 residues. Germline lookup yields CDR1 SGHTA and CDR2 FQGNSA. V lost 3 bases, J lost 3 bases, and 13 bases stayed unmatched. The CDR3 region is CASSFFGRASPSYNEQFF. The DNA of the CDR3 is TGTGCCAGCAGCTTTTTCGGGAGGGCCTCCCCCAGCTACAATGAGCAGTTCTTC.

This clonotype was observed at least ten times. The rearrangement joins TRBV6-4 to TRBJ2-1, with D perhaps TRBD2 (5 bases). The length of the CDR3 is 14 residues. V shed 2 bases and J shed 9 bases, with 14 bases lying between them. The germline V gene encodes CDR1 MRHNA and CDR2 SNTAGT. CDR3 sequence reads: CASSDMAGGVEQFF. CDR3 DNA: TGTGCCAGCAGTGACATGGCTGGAGGAGTTGAGCAGTTCTTC.

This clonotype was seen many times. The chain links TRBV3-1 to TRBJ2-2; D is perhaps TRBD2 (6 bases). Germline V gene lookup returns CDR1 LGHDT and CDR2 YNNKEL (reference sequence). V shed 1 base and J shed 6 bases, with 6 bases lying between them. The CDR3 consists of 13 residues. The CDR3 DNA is TGTGCCAGCAGCCAAGGGAGGGCCGGGGAGCTGTTTTTT. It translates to CASSQGRAGELFF.

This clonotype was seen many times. The CDR3 loop is CSINSGGYGYTF. CDR3 sequence (DNA): TGCAGTATTAACTCAGGCGGCTATGGCTACACCTTC. This chain uses TRBV20-1 with TRBJ1-2; D unclear. Germline values: CDR1 DFQATT, CDR2 SNEGSKA (reference sequence). The CDR3 is 12 residues long. V gave up 8 bases and J gave up 4 bases, with 14 bases separating them.